These 25 T cell receptor beta chains were sequenced from one sample in a study of OX40 agonist ivuxolimab in advanced cancers. The table came from immunoSEQ multiplex PCR; TCRdb's copy has only in-frame clones and leaves some out. Of around 60,000 clones in the sample, approximately 90% were seen once. The specimen comprised CD4+ or CD8+ T cells sorted from blood, sampled in a trial of the OX40 agonist ivuxolimab. These receptors were collected from an adult with an advanced solid tumor such as melanoma, head and neck, liver or kidney cancer.

This CDR3 is CASSNNPGGELFF. The CDR3 nucleotides are TGTGCCAGCAGTAATAATCCGGGCGGGGAGCTGTTTTTT. The V call is TRBV6-1, the J call TRBJ2-2; D unresolved. This CDR3 is 13 amino acids long. The germline V gene encodes CDR1 MNHNS and CDR2 SASEGT. The germline V and J ends were trimmed by 5 bases and 7 bases, with 11 bases remaining between them.

The gene calls are TRBV7-2 and TRBJ2-7; 7 nucleotides align to TRBD2. The trim removed 2 bases at V and 2 bases at J, leaving 3 bases unmatched. Looked up from germline, CDR1 is SGHTA and CDR2 is FQGNSA. The CDR3 consists of 14 residues. The CDR3 sequence is CASSLFSGTYEQYF. CDR3 DNA sequence: TGTGCCAGCAGCTTATTCAGCGGGACCTACGAGCAGTACTTC.

This clone was seen only once. The genes are TRBV18 and TRBJ2-5; D call uncertain. This CDR3 contains 15 residues. Germline loops: CDR1 KGHSH, CDR2 LQKENI. V lost 3 bases to trimming and J lost 2 bases, with 13 bases between them. CDR3 sequence reads: CASSPQTDIQETQYF. The CDR3 nucleotides are TGTGCCAGCTCACCGCAGACGGATATTCAAGAGACCCAGTACTTC. Full variable domain (missing parts from reference TRBV18 and TRBJ2-5): NAGVMQNPRHLVRRRGQEARLRCSPMKGHSHVYWYRQLPEEGLKFMVYLQKENIIDESGMPKERFSAEFPKEGPSILRIQQVVRGDSAAYFCASSPQTDIQETQYFGPGTRLLVL.

This chain uses TRBV27 with TRBJ2-7, with D possibly matching TRBD1 (6 bases). Germline CDR1 MNHEY, CDR2 SMNVEV (reference sequence). V was clipped by 6 bases and J by 1 base, with 16 bases between them. The CDR3 consists of 15 residues. CDR3 sequence (DNA): TGTGCCAGCAGAATGGGGGCAGGATCATCCTACGAGCAGTACTTC. It yields the protein CASRMGAGSSYEQYF.

V usage is TRBV5-1 and J usage is TRBJ2-5; 10 nucleotides line up with TRBD1. Unmatched junction bases numbered 5, after V lost 5 bases and J lost 4 bases. In germline, CDR1 is SGHRS, CDR2 YFSETQ. The CDR3 extends over 14 amino acids. CDR3 sequence reads: CASSPGTGAETQYF. The CDR3, as DNA: TGCGCCAGCAGTCCTGGGACAGGGGCAGAGACCCAGTACTTC.

The genes are TRBV7-2 and TRBJ2-3; the D gene is possibly TRBD2 (6 bases). Trimming removed 5 bases from V and 1 base from J, with 16 bases in between. Germline V gene sequence: CDR1 SGHTA, CDR2 FQGNSA. The CDR3 runs to 16 residues. CDR3: CASSPGGTPGTDTQYF. CDR3 bases: TGTGCCAGCAGCCCCGGCGGGACTCCAGGCACAGATACGCAGTATTTT.

V gene TRBV29-1 combines with J gene TRBJ1-3, with 7 bases that match TRBD1. In germline, CDR1 is SQVTM, CDR2 ANQGSEA. The CDR3 runs to 13 residues. Trimming at V came to 6 bases and at J to 5 bases, leaving 7 bases not matched to a gene. CDR3 sequence: CSVLGTARNTIYF. In DNA form, the CDR3 reads TGCAGCGTCCTTGGGACAGCCAGAAACACCATATATTTT.

This chain links TRBV30 with TRBJ1-1, with 11 bases identical to TRBD1. Germline lookup yields CDR1 GTSNPN and CDR2 SVGIG (reference sequence). Trimming took 5 bases from V and 8 from J; bases not matched to a gene: 7. The CDR3 consists of 13 residues. The DNA for the CDR3 is TGTGCCTGGGGGGTCCGGACAGGGGGCGAAGCTTTCTTT. It yields the protein CAWGVRTGGEAFF.

The V call is TRBV7-2, the J call TRBJ2-5; 14 nucleotides line up with TRBD2. Germline CDR1 and CDR2: SGHTA and FQGNSA. The CDR3 sequence is 16 residues long. The V gene end was trimmed by 1 base and the J gene end by 7 bases; junction bases not matched to a gene: 5. The CDR3 nucleotides read TGTGCCAGCAGCTTAGAGACTAGCGGGGGGGTATCGACCCAGTACTTC. Protein: CASSLETSGGVSTQYF. The complete variable domain, with remaining parts taken from reference TRBV7-2 and TRBJ2-5, reads GAGVSQSPSNKVTEKGKDVELRCDPISGHTALYWYRQSLGQGLEFLIYFQGNSAPDKSGLPSDRFSAERTGGSVSTLTIQRTQQEDSAVYLCASSLETSGGVSTQYFGPGTRLLVL.

The V call is TRBV19, the J call TRBJ2-3, with 10 nucleotides matching TRBD2. Germline CDR1 is LNHDA and CDR2 is SQIVND (reference sequence). The CDR3 extends over 15 amino acids. The ends lost 9 bases at V and 5 bases at J; junction bases unmatched: 11. The DNA for the CDR3 is TGTGCCAGCCGGACACCTAGCGGGAGAGAAGATACGCAGTATTTT. This encodes CASRTPSGREDTQYF.

This clone came up once. V and J are TRBV5-1 and TRBJ2-2; no clear D gene. Trimming stripped 0 bases from V and 6 bases from J, with 12 bases between. The germline V gene encodes CDR1 SGHRS and CDR2 YFSETQ. The CDR3 has 15 residues. The CDR3 sequence: CASSLVARNSGELFF. DNA for the CDR3: TGCGCCAGCAGCTTGGTGGCGCGGAATTCCGGGGAGCTGTTTTTT.

The chain combines TRBV18 with TRBJ1-2; a possible D gene is TRBD1 (6 bases). CDR3 size: 15 residues. Trimming pared 4 bases from V and 1 base from J, leaving 13 bases between. Germline loops: CDR1 KGHSH, CDR2 LQKENI. CDR3 sequence: CASSLGDTNNYGYTF. CDR3 nucleotide sequence: TGTGCCAGCTCACTCGGGGACACCAATAACTATGGCTACACCTTC.

The V gene is TRBV7-9, the J gene TRBJ2-5; tentatively, D is TRBD2 (6 bases). This CDR3 spans 15 amino acids. The V end lost 5 bases, the J end lost 3 bases, and 16 bases lay between the germline ends. Looked up from germline, CDR1 is SEHNR and CDR2 is FQNEAQ (reference sequence). The CDR3 bases are TGTGCCAGCAGCCCGGGACTCTCAAAAGAAGAGACCCAGTACTTC. Its translation: CASSPGLSKEETQYF. Filled out from reference TRBV7-9 and TRBJ2-5, the complete variable domain reads DTGVSQNPRHKITKRGQNVTFRCDPISEHNRLYWYRQTLGQGPEFLTYFQNEAQLEKSRLLSDRFSAERPKGSFSTLEIQRTEQGDSAMYLCASSPGLSKEETQYFGPGTRLLVL.

The chain is built from TRBV5-1 and TRBJ1-4, with no clear D. V shed 2 bases and J shed 6 bases, with 11 bases lying between them. Per the germline V gene, CDR1 is SGHRS and CDR2 is YFSETQ. The CDR3 has 14 amino acids. The CDR3 spells CASSFGPADEKLFF. Written as DNA, the CDR3 is TGCGCCAGCAGCTTTGGGCCGGCGGATGAAAAACTGTTTTTT.

Turning to this clone: A read error may produce the germline difference seen at one junction end. The CDR3 reads CASSLLGQGVSFEQYF. In DNA form, the CDR3 reads TGCGCCAGCAGCTTGTTGGGCCAGGGGGTTTCCTTCGAGCAGTACTTC. The chain combines TRBV5-1 with TRBJ2-7; 7 positions agree with TRBD1. The CDR3 is made up of 16 amino acids. The germline gives CDR1 SGHRS, CDR2 YFSETQ.

This rearrangement joins TRBV19 to TRBJ2-2; perhaps TRBD2 as D (5 bases). V lost 3 bases and J 7 bases, leaving 18 bases between the germline ends. The CDR3 is 16 residues long. Germline CDR1 reads LNHDA; CDR2 reads SQIVND (reference sequence). CDR3 amino acids: CASSIWGVVANGELFF. The CDR3, as DNA: TGTGCCAGTAGTATCTGGGGAGTCGTGGCAAACGGGGAGCTGTTTTTT.

The chain has TRBV5-1 and TRBJ2-7; a possible D gene is TRBD2 (5 bases). CDR3 length: 15 residues. CDR1 is SGHRS, CDR2 YFSETQ, per germline. The ends were cut back, 6 bases at V and 0 bases at J, with 16 bases in the middle. Here the CDR3 DNA reads TGCGCCAGCACCCGGGGAGACCAACACTCCTACGAGCAGTACTTC. Translating gives CASTRGDQHSYEQYF.

The chain employs TRBV29-1 and TRBJ2-1; TRBD2 aligns across 15 bases. The germline V gene has CDR1 SQVTM and CDR2 ANQGSEA. V shed 6 bases, J shed 3 bases, and the junction held 15 bases outside the gene matches. This CDR3 has 19 amino acids. The CDR3 DNA follows: TGCAGCGTCACACAGACGGGACTAGCGGGAGGAAAGGGCTACAATGAGCAGTTCTTC. This codes for CSVTQTGLAGGKGYNEQFF.

The chain uses TRBV19 and TRBJ2-1; perhaps TRBD1 as D (6 bases). In germline, CDR1 is LNHDA, CDR2 SQIVND (reference sequence). The CDR3 is made up of 15 amino acids. The V and J ends lost 3 bases and 4 bases respectively, with 13 bases between them. CDR3 nucleotides: TGTGCCAGTAGTATTAAGGGGGAACGTTACAATGAGCAGTTCTTC. Protein: CASSIKGERYNEQFF.

This chain uses TRBV19 with TRBJ1-3; D remains unclear. V was cut by 1 base and J by 4 bases, with 11 bases left in between. The germline gives CDR1 LNHDA, CDR2 SQIVND (reference sequence). The length of the CDR3 is 15 residues. This CDR3 is CASSIGEGGGNTIYF. CDR3 DNA sequence: TGTGCCAGTAGTATAGGAGAAGGAGGGGGAAACACCATATATTTT.

The rearrangement links TRBV4-1 to TRBJ2-1; 9 positions agree with TRBD1. Looked up from germline, CDR1 is MGHRA and CDR2 is YSYEKL. Trimming cost V 3 bases and J 6 bases; bases outside gene matches: 6. The CDR3 is 15 amino acids. The CDR3 loop reads CASSHPGQGFNEQFF. The CDR3 nucleotides read TGCGCCAGCAGCCACCCGGGACAGGGTTTCAATGAGCAGTTCTTC.

V gene TRBV29-1 combines with J gene TRBJ2-7, with 11 bases lining up with TRBD1. J lost 4 bases, V lost 7 bases, and 6 bases had no gene match. Germline V gene data show CDR1 as SQVTM and CDR2 as ANQGSEA. There are 13 residues in the CDR3. The CDR3 here is CSARDRGIYEQYF. The CDR3 bases are TGCAGCGCCCGGGACAGGGGGATTTACGAGCAGTACTTC.

This clone appeared a single time. The chain is built from TRBV19 and TRBJ2-1, with TRBD1 matching 7 bases. The germline CDR1 and CDR2 sequences are LNHDA and SQIVND (reference sequence). This CDR3 comprises 14 residues. The ends lost 5 bases at V and 9 bases at J; junction bases unmatched: 10. The CDR3 is CASSRQGDEGEQFF. The CDR3, as DNA: TGTGCCAGTAGTCGACAGGGCGACGAGGGTGAGCAGTTCTTC.

The chain employs TRBV27 and TRBJ2-1; TRBD2 agrees at 8 bases. The V and J ends lost 7 bases and 0 bases, in that order; junction bases with no gene match: 8. CDR3 length: 16 amino acids. Germline lookup yields CDR1 MNHEY and CDR2 SMNVEV (reference sequence). CDR3 sequence (DNA): TGTGCCAGCAAGCATACTAGCGGCCGCTCCTACAATGAGCAGTTCTTC. It yields the protein CASKHTSGRSYNEQFF.

The gene calls are TRBV29-1 and TRBJ2-3; the D is unclear. The germline V gene has CDR1 SQVTM and CDR2 ANQGSEA. The CDR3 has 12 amino acids. The germline V and J ends were trimmed by 4 bases and 5 bases, with 10 bases remaining between them. The CDR3 loop reads CSVATAVDTQYF. CDR3 DNA: TGCAGCGTTGCAACGGCCGTAGATACGCAGTATTTT.